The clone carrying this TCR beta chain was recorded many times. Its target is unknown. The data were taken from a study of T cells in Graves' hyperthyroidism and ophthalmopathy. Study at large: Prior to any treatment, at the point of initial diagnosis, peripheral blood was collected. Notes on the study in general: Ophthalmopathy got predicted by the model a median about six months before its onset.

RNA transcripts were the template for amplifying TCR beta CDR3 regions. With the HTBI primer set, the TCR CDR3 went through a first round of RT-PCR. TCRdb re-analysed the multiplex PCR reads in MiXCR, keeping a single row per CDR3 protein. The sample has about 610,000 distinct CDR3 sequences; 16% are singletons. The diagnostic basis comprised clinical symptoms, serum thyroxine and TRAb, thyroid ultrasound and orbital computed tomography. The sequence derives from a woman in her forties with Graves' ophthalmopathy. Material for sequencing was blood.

The CDR3 bases are TGCAGTGCCCCAGCGGGGGACCACTACGAGCAGTACTTC. Protein: CSAPAGDHYEQYF. This rearrangement joins TRBV20-1 to TRBJ2-7; the match to TRBD2 covers 8 bases. V was pared by 6 bases and J by 3 bases, with 7 bases of the junction left unmatched. CDR1 and CDR2 (germline): DFQATT, SNEGSKA (reference sequence). This CDR3 contains 13 residues.